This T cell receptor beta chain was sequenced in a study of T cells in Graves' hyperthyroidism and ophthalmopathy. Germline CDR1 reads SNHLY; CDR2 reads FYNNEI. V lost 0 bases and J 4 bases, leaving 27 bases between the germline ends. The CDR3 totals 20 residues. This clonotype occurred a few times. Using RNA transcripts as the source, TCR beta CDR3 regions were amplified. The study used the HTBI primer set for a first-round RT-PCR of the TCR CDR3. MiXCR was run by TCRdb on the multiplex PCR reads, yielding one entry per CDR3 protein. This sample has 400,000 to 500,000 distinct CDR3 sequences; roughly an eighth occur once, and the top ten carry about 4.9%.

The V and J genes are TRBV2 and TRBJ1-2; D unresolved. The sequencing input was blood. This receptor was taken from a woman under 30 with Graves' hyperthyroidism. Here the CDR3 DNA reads TGTGCCAGCAGTGAAGCGGCGGGAAGGCAGGTCCCAATTAAGGGCTATGGCTACACCTTC. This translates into CASSEAAGRQVPIKGYGYTF.